This TCR beta chain originates from a study of CD8 T cells in ankylosing spondylitis. MiXCR was run by TCRdb on the 5' RACE reads, yielding one entry per CDR3 protein. Of about 460,000 distinct CDR3 sequences listed, approximately 5.3% are singletons. Regarding the study as a whole: Several highly homologous variants made up a TCR beta motif, and this motif appeared characteristic of ankylosing spondylitis blood.

This clonotype was seen many times. The antigen remains unidentified. Trimming shortened V by 0 bases and J by 11 bases, and 13 bases separated the two germline ends. The CDR3 extends over 12 amino acids. CDR1 and CDR2 (germline): GTSNPN, SVGIG (reference sequence). The chain combines TRBV30 with TRBJ1-1; no clear D gene. This receptor was obtained from a male donor with ankylosing spondylitis. The source material was blood, either unsorted or a sorted T cell fraction (not recorded which). CDR3 residues: CAWSVSPDLAFF. DNA for the CDR3: TGTGCCTGGAGTGTTTCCCCCGATTTGGCTTTCTTT.